This entry lists 15 T cell receptor beta chains sequenced from one sample in a study of blood T cell repertoires in COVID-19. The repertoire was sequenced with immunoSEQ multiplex PCR; TCRdb's copy has only in-frame clones and lacks some. The table has about 140,000 clones, approximately 83% seen once; the top ten hold approximately 3.8%. The sequenced sample was peripheral blood. Receptors originate from a woman aged 55-69 years with acute or convalescent COVID-19.

CDR3 coding DNA: TGTGCCAGCAGCTCCCCCGGGGGAACCTACGAGCAGTACTTC. It codes for CASSSPGGTYEQYF. V usage is TRBV5-5 and J usage is TRBJ2-7, with D possibly TRBD2 on 6 matching bases. The CDR3 sequence is 14 residues long. Germline values: CDR1 SGHKS, CDR2 YYEKEE (reference sequence). V dropped 3 bases and J dropped 2 bases, with 12 bases sitting between them.

The chain employs TRBV5-1 and TRBJ2-2; weak D call: TRBD1 (5 bases). The CDR3 contains 15 residues. Germline loops: CDR1 SGHRS, CDR2 YFSETQ. Trimming shortened V by 4 bases and J by 4 bases, and 14 bases separated the two germline ends. CDR3 sequence (DNA): TGCGCCAGCAGCGGCCGCGACAGCAGCACCGGGGAGCTGTTTTTT. This translates into CASSGRDSSTGELFF.

CDR3 residues: CAGTRQSNTEAFF. The CDR3 DNA is TGTGCCGGTACCAGACAGTCGAACACTGAAGCTTTCTTT. J is TRBJ1-1 and V is TRBV2; TRBD1 might be the D (5 bases). Germline CDR1 is SNHLY and CDR2 is FYNNEI. Trimming cost V 11 bases and J 1 base, with 14 bases left between them. This CDR3 is 13 amino acids long.

This chain links TRBV5-1 with TRBJ2-7, with a weak D call TRBD1 (5 bases). The V gene's germline CDR1 is SGHRS and CDR2 YFSETQ. V was shortened by 4 bases and J by 2 bases, with 16 bases between the two germline ends. CDR3 size: 15 residues. This CDR3 is CASSADSQRAYEQYF. CDR3 bases: TGCGCCAGCAGCGCAGACAGTCAAAGGGCCTACGAGCAGTACTTC.

The chain carries TRBV7-8 and TRBJ2-5; 9 positions agree with TRBD2. CDR1 and CDR2 (germline): SGHVS, FQNEAQ. The junction had 15 bases not matched to a gene; V was cut back by 2 bases and J by 5 bases. The CDR3 runs 18 residues. CDR3 loop: CASSLTVRGSGSPETQYF. CDR3 nucleotides: TGTGCCAGCAGCTTAACTGTTAGGGGTAGCGGGAGTCCTGAGACCCAGTACTTC. The whole variable domain, filled in from reference TRBV7-8 and TRBJ2-5, reads GAGVSQSPRYKVAKRGQDVALRCDPISGHVSLFWYQQALGQGPEFLTYFQNEAQLDKSGLPSDRFFAERPEGSVSTLKIQRTQQEDSAVYLCASSLTVRGSGSPETQYFGPGTRLLVL.

This rearrangement joins TRBV6-4 to TRBJ1-1; D perhaps matches TRBD1 (6 bases). Germline V CDR1 and CDR2: MRHNA, SNTAGT. With 6 bases removed from V and 5 bases from J, the gap between germline ends came to 16 bases. The length of the CDR3 is 14 residues. CDR3 residues: CASREQGGRTEAFF. CDR3 sequence (DNA): TGTGCCAGCAGGGAACAGGGTGGAAGGACTGAAGCTTTCTTT.

The chain uses TRBV2 and TRBJ1-2; the D gene is possibly TRBD1 (5 bases). The CDR3 loop spans 16 amino acids. The germline gives CDR1 SNHLY, CDR2 FYNNEI. Trimming removed 3 bases from V and 6 bases from J, with 20 bases in between. Here the CDR3 reads CASSEWGQGDGHGYTF. The CDR3 DNA sequence: TGTGCCAGCAGTGAGTGGGGCCAAGGGGATGGGCATGGCTACACCTTC.

This chain joins TRBV4-1 and TRBJ2-1; 7 nucleotides line up with TRBD1. Germline CDR1 and CDR2: MGHRA and YSYEKL. V trimming: 1 base; J trimming: 6 bases; junction bases outside the gene matches: 9. The length of the CDR3 is 16 residues. The DNA of the CDR3 is TGCGCCAGCAGCCAAGGGGGGACAGTCCCCCCCAATGAGCAGTTCTTC. Protein sequence: CASSQGGTVPPNEQFF.

The chain couples TRBV5-4 to TRBJ1-2; perhaps TRBD1 as D (6 bases). Germline CDR1 SGHNT, CDR2 YYREEE (reference sequence). The CDR3 covers 15 residues. The germline V and J ends were trimmed by 4 bases and 4 bases, with 17 bases remaining between them. CDR3 DNA: TGTGCCAGCAGCCCGACTCAGGGGCTACCCTATGGCTACACCTTC. Translated: CASSPTQGLPYGYTF.

The chain recombines TRBV4-2 with TRBJ2-4; D perhaps matches TRBD2 (6 bases). This CDR3 comprises 14 residues. V lost 3 bases, J lost 8 bases, and 14 bases lay in between. Germline lookup yields CDR1 LGHNA and CDR2 YNFKEQ. CDR3 coding DNA: TGTGCCAGCAGCCAGGAGGGACTGCCATACATTCAGTACTTC. Its translation: CASSQEGLPYIQYF.

The chain is built from TRBV6-2 or TRBV6-3 and TRBJ2-7, with TRBD2 identical over 9 bases. From germline, CDR1 is MNHEY and CDR2 SVGEGT. The J segment lost 5 bases and the V segment lost 2 bases, leaving 10 bases of the junction unmatched. The CDR3 extends over 16 amino acids. CDR3 sequence (DNA): TGTGCCAGCAGTTACGGGGCGGGAGGGCCGTACAACGAGCAGTACTTC. The encoded protein is CASSYGAGGPYNEQYF.

Note on this clone: Relative to the germline gene, one junction end is altered; a read error may explain this. The chain couples TRBV4-1 to TRBJ1-2; D remains unclear. Germline values: CDR1 MGHRA, CDR2 YSYEKL. The CDR3 runs 15 residues. CDR3 DNA sequence: TGCGCCAGCAGCCAAGACCCTTCCGGGAACTTTGGCTACACCTTC. Residues: CASSQDPSGNFGYTF.

In DNA, the CDR3 is TGTGCCAGCCGTCAGGGTCAGCCCCAGCATTTT. This gives the protein CASRQGQPQHF. The V gene is TRBV28, the J gene TRBJ1-5, with a possible D match to TRBD1 (5 bases). The V gene's germline CDR1 is MDHEN and CDR2 SYDVKM. Trimming removed 8 bases at V and 6 bases at J, with 8 bases between. This CDR3 comprises 11 residues.

V and J are TRBV5-1 and TRBJ2-5, with D perhaps matching TRBD2 (6 bases). Germline V gives CDR1 SGHRS, CDR2 YFSETQ. The V and J ends lost 7 bases and 3 bases respectively, with 10 bases between them. The CDR3 contains 12 residues. DNA for the CDR3: TGCGCCAGCTCTGGCGGGGAAGAGACCCAGTACTTC. Translated: CASSGGEETQYF.

The gene calls are TRBV6-5 and TRBJ2-7, with D possibly matching TRBD1 (5 bases). There are 13 residues in the CDR3. V gave up 6 bases and J gave up 4 bases, with 13 bases separating them. Looked up from germline, CDR1 is MNHEY and CDR2 is SVGAGI. In DNA form, the CDR3 reads TGTGCCAGCAGGACCCCTAGGGGATACGAGCAGTACTTC. Its translation is CASRTPRGYEQYF.